Each of the 6 T cell receptor beta chains below was sequenced from the same sample in a study of T-cell memory formation after mild COVID-19. Each CDR3 protein is one row after TCRdb ran MiXCR on the 5' RACE reads. This table has roughly 400,000 distinct CDR3 sequences, roughly 18% appearing once. Specimen: PBMCs or a T cell subset sorted from them (not recorded which). These receptor sequences come from a man younger than 30 who had mild COVID-19 (a few samples of this study predate the infection). Cell type and time point are not known.

This clonotype has at least ten counts. The V and J genes are TRBV4-3 and TRBJ1-6; 7 bases are a match to TRBD1. V lost 0 bases to trimming and J lost 10 bases; unmatched junction nucleotides: 12. CDR1 is LGHNA, CDR2 YSLEER, per germline. The CDR3 loop spans 17 amino acids. The CDR3 bases are TGCGCCAGCAGCCAAGACCCGGCAGGGGGGCGGAGGTCACCCCTCCACTTT. This sequence encodes CASSQDPAGGRRSPLHF.

The chain joins TRBV7-9 to TRBJ2-1, with D unresolved. Germline V gives CDR1 SEHNR, CDR2 FQNEAQ (reference sequence). The V gene lost 2 bases and the J gene lost 5 bases, with 4 bases spanning the gap. There are 12 residues in the CDR3. CDR3: CASSLTHNEQFF. CDR3 DNA: TGTGCCAGCAGCTTAACCCACAATGAGCAGTTCTTC.

The chain uses TRBV24-1 and TRBJ2-2; 8 nucleotides line up with TRBD1. The junction had 8 bases not matched to a gene; V was cut back by 5 bases and J by 4 bases. CDR3 length: 16 amino acids. Germline V lookup: CDR1 KGHDR, CDR2 SFDVKD. In DNA, the CDR3 is TGTGCCACCAGTGCCTGGCAGGGGGCGGCCACCGGGGAGCTGTTTTTT. Translation gives CATSAWQGAATGELFF.

This clonotype was found a few times. The V gene is TRBV7-9, the J gene TRBJ2-5; no firm D call. The CDR3 runs 14 residues. Germline CDR1 reads SEHNR; CDR2 reads FQNEAQ (reference sequence). Trimming removed 5 bases at V and 2 bases at J, with 12 bases between. The DNA of the CDR3 is TGTGCCAGCAGCGTACAGCGAAGGCAAGAGACCCAGTACTTC. Protein sequence: CASSVQRRQETQYF. Drawing the rest from reference TRBV7-9 and TRBJ2-5, the complete variable domain is DTGVSQNPRHKITKRGQNVTFRCDPISEHNRLYWYRQTLGQGPEFLTYFQNEAQLEKSRLLSDRFSAERPKGSFSTLEIQRTEQGDSAMYLCASSVQRRQETQYFGPGTRLLVL.

This CDR3 is CASSPGRRQETQYF. The CDR3 nucleotides read TGTGCCAGCAGTCCGGGACGGAGGCAAGAGACCCAGTACTTC. The chain combines TRBV6-2 or TRBV6-3 with TRBJ2-5; D might be TRBD1 or TRBD2, each matching 5 bases. Germline-derived CDR1 and CDR2 are MNHEY and SVGEGT. The V end was cut by 5 bases, the J end by 2 bases, with 12 bases between. This CDR3 region has 14 residues.

This clonotype has only a few counts. The V gene is TRBV6-5, the J gene TRBJ1-5; D not resolved. The length of the CDR3 is 13 residues. Germline V gene lookup returns CDR1 MNHEY and CDR2 SVGAGI. The germline V and J ends were trimmed by 6 bases and 6 bases, with 12 bases remaining between them. The CDR3 here is CASRGSAGQPQHF. In DNA, the CDR3 is TGTGCCAGCAGGGGGTCAGCTGGTCAGCCCCAGCATTTT.